This T cell receptor beta chain is from a study of blood T cell repertoires in COVID-19. About the study: Researchers got acute and convalescent COVID-19 samples from the United States, Italy and Spain.

The V and J ends lost 8 bases and 7 bases, in that order; junction bases with no gene match: 9. The CDR3 sequence is 14 residues long. Germline V gives CDR1 SGHTA, CDR2 FQGTGA. This clone occurred a few times. Only in-frame clones appear in the TCRdb table, and some are missing; sequencing was by immunoSEQ multiplex PCR. The sample records about 130,000 clones, about 80% being singletons. This chain connects TRBV7-3 to TRBJ2-7; 12 bases align to TRBD1. The TCR was taken from a woman aged 55-70 years with acute or convalescent COVID-19. The source material was peripheral blood. CDR3 region: CASETGQGAWEQYV. The DNA for the CDR3 is TGTGCCAGCGAGACGGGACAGGGGGCCTGGGAGCAGTACGTC.